These T cell receptor beta chains were read from a single sample in a study of blood T cells in healthy people across ages. TCRdb reanalysed the 5' RACE reads using MiXCR and keeps one entry per CDR3 protein. The sample includes around 1,800,000 distinct CDR3 sequences, approximately 40% seen only once; the top ten take more than 20%. The sample consisted of blood. The source of these receptors is a human donor in good health. Both conserved end residues are part of each CDR3. A D gene is named only where the DNA matches it firmly. Clone size, where shown, is once, few, many, or a class for clones that have expanded.

V gene,D gene,J gene,clone size,CDR3 protein,CDR3 DNA
TRBV6-6,NA,TRBJ1-4,NA,CASSYVQGNEKLFF,TGTGCCAGCAGTTATGTACAGGGTAATGAAAAACTGTTTTTT
TRBV14,NA,TRBJ2-3,NA,CASNQAEYAQYF,TGTGCCAGCAACCAAGCCGAATATGCGCAGTATTTT
TRBV12-3/TRBV12-4,NA,TRBJ2-1,few,CASSLQLTYNEQFF,TGTGCCAGCAGTTTACAGCTCACCTACAATGAGCAGTTCTTC
TRBV4-3,NA,TRBJ2-4,few,CASSQEAAKNIQYF,TGCGCCAGCAGCCAAGAAGCGGCCAAAAACATTCAGTACTTC
TRBV7-3,TRBD1,TRBJ2-1,few,CASSSTGVVGNEQFF,TGTGCCAGCAGCTCAACAGGGGTGGTAGGCAATGAGCAGTTCTTC
TRBV5-1,NA,TRBJ1-2,many,CASSPDGSYGYTF,TGCGCCAGCAGCCCGGACGGGAGCTATGGCTACACCTTC
TRBV10-3,TRBD2,TRBJ2-5,NA,CASTRASGTQETQYF,TGTGCCTCTACCAGGGCTAGCGGCACACAAGAGACCCAGTACTTC
TRBV7-6,TRBD1,TRBJ2-7,NA,CASSGEPGGGEQYF,TGTGCCAGCAGCGGAGAGCCAGGGGGTGGCGAGCAGTACTTC
TRBV29-1,TRBD1,TRBJ1-2,NA,CSVDPDRVEGYTF,TGCAGCGTAGATCCAGACAGGGTCGAGGGCTACACCTTC
TRBV10-3,NA,TRBJ2-5,NA,CAISSQDLEPKYF,TGTGCCATCAGTAGCCAAGACTTAGAGCCGAAGTACTTC
TRBV29-1,NA,TRBJ1-4,NA,CSVGRQGSGEKLFF,TGCAGCGTTGGCAGGCAGGGGTCGGGTGAAAAACTGTTTTTT
TRBV24-1,NA,TRBJ1-5,NA,CATGGEDQPQHF,TGTGCCACCGGGGGGGAAGATCAGCCCCAGCATTTT
TRBV20-1,TRBD1,TRBJ2-1,NA,CSVRHYLRDRGGNEQFF,TGCAGTGTTAGACACTACCTCCGGGACAGGGGAGGCAATGAGCAGTTCTTC
TRBV27,TRBD2,TRBJ2-5,NA,CASSPVSGVPQETQYF,TGTGCCAGCAGTCCGGTGAGCGGGGTGCCGCAAGAGACCCAGTACTTC
TRBV27,NA,TRBJ2-4,few,CASSPDSSIQYF,TGTGCCAGCAGTCCCGACAGTAGCATTCAGTACTTC
TRBV11-2,NA,TRBJ2-1,NA,CARSLNLRGYHEQFF,TGTGCCCGCAGCTTAAATCTACGGGGGTACCATGAGCAGTTCTTC
TRBV29-1,NA,TRBJ1-1,NA,CSAKNAEAFF,TGCAGCGCCAAAAACGCTGAAGCTTTCTTT
TRBV11-2,NA,TRBJ2-1,NA,CASSTRTRSSYNEQFF,TGTGCCAGCAGCACCCGGACCCGGAGCTCCTACAATGAGCAGTTCTTC
TRBV7-9,NA,TRBJ1-4,NA,CASSFRTVVGGEKLFF,TGTGCCAGCAGCTTCCGGACAGTAGTGGGTGGCGAAAAACTGTTTTTT
TRBV4-2,NA,TRBJ1-1,once,CASSQDRGERNTEAFF,TGTGCCAGCAGCCAAGATAGGGGTGAAAGGAACACTGAAGCTTTCTTT
TRBV11-2,NA,TRBJ2-1,once,CASSSTQGDRSINEQFF,TGTGCCAGCAGCTCCACACAGGGAGATCGATCAATCAATGAGCAGTTCTTC
TRBV19,TRBD2,TRBJ2-7,NA,CASSLGTSGVYEQYF,TGTGCCAGTAGTCTAGGGACTAGCGGGGTTTACGAGCAGTACTTC
TRBV20-1,TRBD1,TRBJ2-7,NA,CSARGETGRYEQYF,TGCAGTGCTAGAGGGGAGACAGGGCGATACGAGCAGTACTTC
TRBV10-3,NA,TRBJ1-2,NA,CAISDGNYGYTF,TGTGCCATCAGTGACGGAAACTATGGCTACACCTTC
TRBV15,NA,TRBJ2-1,NA,CATSRDSLDYNEQFF,TGTGCCACCAGCAGAGATTCGTTAGACTACAATGAGCAGTTCTTC
TRBV7-9,TRBD1,TRBJ1-1,NA,CASSLTTGGALEAFF,TGTGCCAGCAGCTTAACTACAGGGGGGGCTCTAGAAGCTTTCTTT
TRBV7-8,NA,TRBJ1-2,NA,CASSPSYGASDGYTF,TGTGCCAGCAGCCCGTCCTATGGGGCGAGCGATGGCTACACCTTC
TRBV6-5,NA,TRBJ2-3,few,CASSSPSAPTDTQYF,TGTGCCAGCAGTTCCCCCTCGGCTCCAACAGATACGCAGTATTTT
TRBV20-1,NA,TRBJ2-3,many,CSAREFTDTQYF,TGCAGTGCTAGAGAATTTACAGATACGCAGTATTTT
TRBV3-1,NA,TRBJ1-1,NA,CASSQELQTVNTEAFF,TGTGCCAGCAGCCAAGAGCTACAGACAGTGAACACTGAAGCTTTCTTT
TRBV25-1,NA,TRBJ2-7,few,CASSELRGFNEQYF,TGTGCCAGCAGTGAATTGAGGGGTTTTAACGAGCAGTACTTC
TRBV5-1,NA,TRBJ1-6,few,CASSPTGPYNSPLHF,TGCGCCAGCAGCCCGACAGGACCGTATAATTCACCCCTCCACTTT
TRBV7-6,TRBD1,TRBJ1-6,few,CASRRDRAANSPLHF,TGTGCCAGCAGACGGGACAGGGCAGCGAATTCACCCCTCCACTTT
TRBV9,NA,TRBJ1-1,few,CASSVEIGGGTKAFF,TGTGCCAGCAGCGTAGAGATAGGGGGAGGAACTAAAGCTTTCTTT
TRBV20-1,NA,TRBJ2-5,NA,CSARDYQDGVGDKYF,TGCAGTGCTAGAGATTATCAGGACGGCGTCGGGGATAAGTACTTC
TRBV4-2,NA,TRBJ2-5,NA,CASSQGGREKETQYF,TGTGCCAGCAGCCAAGGGGGCAGGGAAAAAGAGACCCAGTACTTC
TRBV20-1,NA,TRBJ2-5,NA,CSARDSWGGPQETQYF,TGCAGTGCTAGAGATTCTTGGGGGGGGCCTCAAGAGACCCAGTACTTC
TRBV5-1,NA,TRBJ1-1,few,CASSLWAKERTNTEAFF,TGCGCCAGCAGCTTGTGGGCCAAGGAACGGACGAACACTGAAGCTTTCTTT
TRBV9,NA,TRBJ1-5,few,CASSVTAQPNQPQHF,TGTGCCAGCAGCGTTACAGCGCAGCCCAATCAGCCCCAGCATTTT
TRBV10-3,NA,TRBJ2-7,NA,CAIGRDSTYEQYF,TGTGCCATTGGGAGGGACAGCACCTACGAGCAGTACTTC
TRBV4-1,NA,TRBJ2-1,NA,CASNPTSPYNEQFF,TGCGCCAGCAACCCGACAAGCCCTTACAATGAGCAGTTCTTC
TRBV29-1,NA,TRBJ2-7,few,CSVGTAAREQYF,TGCAGCGTTGGGACAGCTGCTCGAGAGCAGTACTTC
TRBV28,NA,TRBJ2-3,many,CASSLRGGADTQYF,TGTGCCAGCAGTTTAAGGGGGGGCGCAGATACGCAGTATTTT
TRBV7-8,NA,TRBJ1-1,NA,CASSQTGILTMNTEAFF,TGTGCCAGCAGCCAAACAGGGATCCTTACCATGAACACTGAAGCTTTCTTT
TRBV29-1,TRBD1,TRBJ2-4,NA,CSVPQGVWGEQYF,TGCAGCGTTCCTCAGGGGGTTTGGGGTGAGCAGTACTTC
TRBV4-2,TRBD2,TRBJ2-1,NA,CASSQDGIAGGLPSYNEQFF,TGTGCCAGCAGCCAAGATGGGATAGCGGGGGGTCTACCCTCCTACAATGAGCAGTTCTTC
TRBV6-2/TRBV6-3,TRBD1,TRBJ1-5,NA,CASSATRDSYSNQPQHF,TGTGCCAGCAGTGCGACTCGGGACAGCTATAGCAATCAGCCCCAGCATTTT
TRBV7-2,NA,TRBJ1-6,NA,CASSLARDFTPLHF,TGTGCCAGCAGCTTAGCCAGGGATTTTACTCCCCTCCACTTT